Listed here are 30 T cell receptor beta chains from one sample, sequenced in a study of T cell responses to AZD1222 COVID-19 vaccine. TCRdb keeps only in-frame clones here, not all; method: immunoSEQ multiplex PCR. The repertoire has under 150,000 clones, roughly 90% of them found once; the top ten carry around 1.6%. Here the sequenced sample was peripheral blood, taken 28 days after the second AZD1222 dose. All receptors derive from an adult who received the AZD1222 COVID-19 vaccine.

The rearrangement uses TRBV5-5 and TRBJ1-5; D is unresolved. This CDR3 is built from 13 residues. Trimming pared 4 bases from V and 1 base from J, leaving 6 bases between. Germline V gene sequence: CDR1 SGHKS, CDR2 YYEKEE (reference sequence). The CDR3, as DNA: TGTGCCAGCAGCGTCGACAGCAATCAGCCCCAGCATTTT. Amino acid sequence: CASSVDSNQPQHF.

The genes are TRBV20-1 and TRBJ2-6; D not resolved. The germline V gene has CDR1 DFQATT and CDR2 SNEGSKA (reference sequence). With 3 bases removed from V and 0 bases from J, the gap between germline ends came to 9 bases. This CDR3 is built from 15 residues. The DNA of the CDR3 is TGCAGTGCTAGTCGGATTTTCTCTGGGGCCAACGTCCTGACTTTC. It codes for CSASRIFSGANVLTF.

The CDR3 sequence is CASSYHGTGSYEQYF. CDR3 nucleotides: TGTGCCAGCAGTTACCATGGGACAGGGTCGTACGAGCAGTACTTC. The chain is built from TRBV6-6 and TRBJ2-7; TRBD1 aligns across 9 bases. The trim removed 2 bases at V and 4 bases at J, leaving 6 bases unmatched. The CDR3 covers 15 residues. Per the germline V gene, CDR1 is MNHNY and CDR2 is SVGAGI (reference sequence).

This sequence joins TRBV19 and TRBJ1-5; D gene uncertain. The CDR3 covers 14 residues. Trimming shortened V by 3 bases and J by 3 bases, and 9 bases separated the two germline ends. Germline loops: CDR1 LNHDA, CDR2 SQIVND (reference sequence). CDR3 coding DNA: TGTGCCAGTAGTATGTCACAGCCCAATCAGCCCCAGCATTTT. Translating it yields CASSMSQPNQPQHF.

CDR3 residues: CASSVAQGIGSEQFF. DNA of the CDR3: TGTGCCAGCAGCGTAGCCCAGGGAATAGGAAGTGAGCAGTTCTTC. The rearrangement joins TRBV9 to TRBJ2-1; D may be TRBD1 (5 bases). The CDR3 spans 15 residues. Germline V CDR1 and CDR2: SGDLS, YYNGEE. V lost 0 bases, J lost 9 bases, and 16 bases lay in between.

The chain employs TRBV29-1 and TRBJ1-2; TRBD1 matches at 10 bases. The CDR3 is made up of 13 amino acids. Germline V gives CDR1 SQVTM, CDR2 ANQGSEA. With 7 bases clipped from V and 2 bases from J, the junction kept 4 bases outside the gene matches. The CDR3 protein is CSAGTGDNYGYTF. CDR3 coding DNA: TGCAGCGCCGGGACAGGGGACAACTATGGCTACACCTTC.

The chain joins TRBV6-5 to TRBJ2-7; 8 bases line up with TRBD2. Trimming cost V 2 bases and J 0 bases; bases outside gene matches: 6. The CDR3 extends over 16 amino acids. CDR1 is MNHEY, CDR2 SVGAGI, per germline. The CDR3 DNA sequence: TGTGCCAGCAGTTACGGAGCGGGAGTCTCCTCCTACGAGCAGTACTTC. This gives the protein CASSYGAGVSSYEQYF.

The gene calls are TRBV5-4 and TRBJ2-3, with 7 bases aligning to TRBD1. Germline V lookup: CDR1 SGHNT, CDR2 YYREEE (reference sequence). The length of the CDR3 is 14 residues. The ends lost 5 bases at V and 4 bases at J; junction bases unmatched: 7. CDR3 loop: CASRRAQGPDTQYF. In DNA form, the CDR3 reads TGTGCCAGCAGGCGTGCACAGGGGCCAGATACGCAGTATTTT. The whole variable domain, remainder taken from reference TRBV5-4 and TRBJ2-3, is ETGVTQSPTHLIKTRGQQVTLRCSSQSGHNTVSWYQQALGQGPQFIFQYYREEENGRGNFPPRFSGLQFPNYSSELNVNALELDDSALYLCASRRAQGPDTQYFGPGTRLTVL.

A few counts support this clone. The V call is TRBV11-2, the J call TRBJ2-7; 9 bases map to TRBD2. With V trimmed by 4 bases and J by 2 bases, 15 bases remained unmatched. The germline V gene has CDR1 SGHAT and CDR2 FQNNGV. The CDR3 has 18 amino acids. CDR3 DNA sequence: TGTGCCAGCAGCTCATACCGAATCTCCAGCGGGAGGACCTACGAGCAGTACTTC. This encodes CASSSYRISSGRTYEQYF.

V is TRBV28 and J is TRBJ1-6; 8 nucleotides agree with TRBD1. CDR3 size: 14 residues. Trimming removed 3 bases from V and 8 bases from J; junction bases left unmatched: 3. Germline assignment: CDR1 MDHEN and CDR2 SYDVKM. In DNA form, the CDR3 reads TGTGCCAGCAGTTTGACAGGGGTGGATTCACCCCTCCACTTT. This translates into CASSLTGVDSPLHF.

As to this clone: One end of the junction varies from germline; a read error may be responsible. V is TRBV7-2 and J is TRBJ2-7; the D gene is possibly TRBD2 (5 bases). The CDR3 is 14 amino acids. The germline V gene encodes CDR1 SGHTA and CDR2 FQGNSA. This CDR3 reads CASSLELGGYEQYF. The CDR3 region has the DNA TGTGCCAGCAGTTTAGAGCTCGGAGGTTACGAGCAGTACTTC.

This sequence joins TRBV5-6 and TRBJ1-6; D is unclear. Germline V gene lookup returns CDR1 SGHDT and CDR2 YYEEEE. V lost 0 bases and J lost 3, with 7 bases in between. The CDR3 has 15 amino acids. This CDR3 is CASSLEAGYNSPLHF. The DNA for the CDR3 is TGTGCCAGCAGCTTGGAGGCGGGCTATAATTCACCCCTCCACTTT.

Within the sample, this clone is medium-sized. The genes are TRBV5-5 and TRBJ2-7; D gene ambiguous. The length of the CDR3 is 13 residues. Germline V gene data show CDR1 as SGHKS and CDR2 as YYEKEE (reference sequence). Trimming cost V 0 bases and J 3 bases, with 7 bases left between them. CDR3 region: CASSLAVLYEQYV. CDR3 nucleotide sequence: TGTGCCAGCAGCTTGGCGGTCCTCTACGAGCAGTACGTC.

This chain joins TRBV18 and TRBJ1-6; 10 positions agree with TRBD1. CDR3 length: 20 amino acids. In germline, CDR1 is KGHSH, CDR2 LQKENI. V gave up 6 bases and J gave up 5 bases; unmatched junction bases: 19. CDR3 nucleotide sequence: TGTGCCAGCTCGCCCTACGGGACAGGGGACATCTTCTTTCATAATTCACCCCTCCACTTT. Residues: CASSPYGTGDIFFHNSPLHF.

This chain connects TRBV14 to TRBJ1-1; D uncertain. This CDR3 region has 15 residues. Trimming shortened V by 3 bases and J by 0 bases, and 11 bases separated the two germline ends. Germline CDR1 reads SGHDN; CDR2 reads FVKESK. The CDR3 reads CASSQFGRLNTEAFF. CDR3 nucleotides: TGTGCCAGCAGCCAGTTTGGCAGACTGAACACTGAAGCTTTCTTT.

The chain employs TRBV5-1 and TRBJ2-1, with 14 bases identical to TRBD2. The germline CDR1 and CDR2 sequences are SGHRS and YFSETQ. V shed 4 bases, J shed 6 bases, and the junction held 6 bases outside the gene matches. CDR3 length equals 16 residues. This chain's CDR3 is CASSPGLAGGGNEQFF. CDR3 sequence (DNA): TGCGCCAGCAGCCCCGGACTAGCGGGAGGTGGCAATGAGCAGTTCTTC.

The chain is built from TRBV20-1 and TRBJ2-1; 7 nucleotides align to TRBD2. Trimming removed 7 bases from V and 7 bases from J; junction bases left unmatched: 4. The CDR3 spans 11 residues. Germline V lookup: CDR1 DFQATT, CDR2 SNEGSKA (reference sequence). The CDR3 loop reads CSGIGGNEQFF. The DNA of the CDR3 is TGCAGTGGAATCGGGGGGAATGAGCAGTTCTTC.

This rearrangement joins TRBV7-6 to TRBJ1-4; 11 nucleotides line up with TRBD1. V was pared by 5 bases and J by 6 bases, with 5 bases of the junction left unmatched. The CDR3 has 15 amino acids. The germline CDR1 and CDR2 sequences are SGHVS and FNYEAQ. The chain's CDR3 is CASSRTGGAYEKLFF. The CDR3 nucleotides are TGTGCCAGCAGCCGGACAGGGGGCGCCTATGAAAAACTGTTTTTT.

The chain joins TRBV10-1 to TRBJ2-5; no reliable D call. This CDR3 is built from 15 residues. Germline V gene data show CDR1 as WNHNN and CDR2 as SYGVQD (reference sequence). Trimming cost V 0 bases and J 2 bases, with 10 bases left between them. The DNA of the CDR3 is TGCGCCAGCAGTGAGTCGTTGGCTGGGCAAGAGACCCAGTACTTC. Amino acid sequence: CASSESLAGQETQYF.

CDR3 amino acids: CASSSHGSSYEQYF. CDR3 bases: TGTGCCAGCAGTTCACACGGGAGCTCCTACGAGCAGTACTTC. The chain links TRBV27 to TRBJ2-7; TRBD2 is a possible D gene (6 bases). Trimming left V 4 bases short and J 0 bases short, with 10 bases between. Germline V lookup: CDR1 MNHEY, CDR2 SMNVEV (reference sequence). CDR3 length: 14 amino acids.

About this clone itself: The sample carries other DNA sequences with the same CDR3. The gene calls are TRBV24-1 and TRBJ1-1; D is uncertain. The germline V and J ends were trimmed by 10 bases and 1 base, with 9 bases remaining between them. CDR1 and CDR2 from the germline V gene are KGHDR and SFDVKD. The CDR3 length is 12 residues. The CDR3 DNA reads as TGTGCCACTTCAACAGAGAACACTGAAGCTTTCTTT. Translating gives CATSTENTEAFF.

DNA of the CDR3: TGTGCCATCACTGGGACGGGGAACACTGAAGCTTTCTTT. Translated: CAITGTGNTEAFF. The rearrangement joins TRBV10-3 to TRBJ1-1, with D possibly matching TRBD1 (5 bases). The CDR3 is 13 residues long. Trimming stripped 7 bases from V and 1 base from J, with 10 bases between. Germline values: CDR1 ENHRY, CDR2 SYGVKD.

CDR3 loop: CASSLSPAGVTYEQYF. The CDR3 DNA is TGTGCCAGCAGCCTCTCACCTGCAGGGGTAACCTACGAGCAGTACTTC. This chain uses TRBV28 with TRBJ2-7; tentatively, D is TRBD1 (6 bases). The V end lost 6 bases, the J end lost 2 bases, and 20 bases lay between the germline ends. Germline CDR1 and CDR2: MDHEN and SYDVKM. The CDR3 extends over 16 amino acids.

This clone occurred once. This chain joins TRBV4-1 and TRBJ2-2; D is tentatively TRBD1 or TRBD2 (5 bases each). This CDR3 contains 15 residues. Germline CDR1 is MGHRA and CDR2 is YSYEKL. The V gene lost 6 bases and the J gene lost 5 bases, with 16 bases spanning the gap. CDR3: CASRDGDRRTGELFF. The CDR3, as DNA: TGCGCCAGCAGAGACGGGGACCGAAGGACCGGGGAGCTGTTTTTT.

This clone was counted between two and nine times. The rearrangement joins TRBV19 to TRBJ1-6; 8 nucleotides line up with TRBD1. V lost 8 bases to trimming and J lost 0 bases; unmatched junction nucleotides: 12. Germline V gene lookup returns CDR1 LNHDA and CDR2 SQIVND (reference sequence). The CDR3 extends over 18 amino acids. In DNA form, the CDR3 reads TGTGCCAGTGGGATGGACAGGGAGGCCCGCTCCTATAATTCACCCCTCCACTTT. Its protein product is CASGMDREARSYNSPLHF.

The V call is TRBV10-3, the J call TRBJ2-7; 7 nucleotides align to TRBD2. The germline CDR1 and CDR2 sequences are ENHRY and SYGVKD. Losses at the gene ends were 7 bases for V and 1 base for J; bases not matched to a gene: 10. The CDR3 loop spans 15 amino acids. CDR3 residues: CAIKGAGEGSYEQYF. The CDR3 DNA is TGTGCCATCAAAGGGGCGGGAGAAGGTTCCTACGAGCAGTACTTC.

V and J are TRBV28 and TRBJ1-5, with 8 bases matching TRBD1. This CDR3 has 14 residues. The germline gives CDR1 MDHEN, CDR2 SYDVKM. Unmatched junction bases numbered 7, after V lost 6 bases and J lost 6 bases. The CDR3 region has the DNA TGTGCCAGCAGCAGACAGGGGTTCGGTCAGCCCCAGCATTTT. It is translated as CASSRQGFGQPQHF.

The rearrangement uses TRBV4-2 and TRBJ1-3; TRBD1 agrees at 11 bases. The ends lost 2 bases at V and 3 bases at J; junction bases unmatched: 6. The germline V gene has CDR1 LGHNA and CDR2 YNFKEQ. The CDR3 extends over 17 amino acids. Written as DNA, the CDR3 is TGTGCCAGCAGCCAAACACGGACAGGGGGCATTGGAAACACCATATATTTT. It is translated as CASSQTRTGGIGNTIYF.

The chain is built from TRBV6-4 and TRBJ2-3; the D is unclear. V dropped 3 bases and J dropped 5 bases, with 9 bases sitting between them. CDR3 size: 13 residues. Germline V gene lookup returns CDR1 MRHNA and CDR2 SNTAGT. CDR3 residues: CASSDQMGDTQYF. DNA of the CDR3: TGTGCCAGCAGTGATCAAATGGGAGATACGCAGTATTTT.

The chain has TRBV5-1 and TRBJ2-7, with no clear D. CDR1 SGHRS and CDR2 YFSETQ come from the germline V gene. This CDR3 contains 15 residues. The V gene lost 0 bases and the J gene lost 6 bases, with 16 bases spanning the gap. In nucleotides, the CDR3 is TGCGCCAGCAGCTTGGACTCCCAAAAGTCGAGCGAGCAGTACTTC. Translation gives CASSLDSQKSSEQYF.